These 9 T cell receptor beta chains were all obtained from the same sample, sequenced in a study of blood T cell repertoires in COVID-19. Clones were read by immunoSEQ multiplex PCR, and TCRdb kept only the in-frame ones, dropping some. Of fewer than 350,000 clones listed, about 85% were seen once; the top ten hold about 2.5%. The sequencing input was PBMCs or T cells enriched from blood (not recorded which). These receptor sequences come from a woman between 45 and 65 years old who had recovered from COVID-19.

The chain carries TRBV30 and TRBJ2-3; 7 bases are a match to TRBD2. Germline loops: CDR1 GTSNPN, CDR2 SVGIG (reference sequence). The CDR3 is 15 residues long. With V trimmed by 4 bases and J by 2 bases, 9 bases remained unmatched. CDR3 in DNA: TGTGCCTGGACCGGGACTAACAGTGCCACAGATACGCAGTATTTT. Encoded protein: CAWTGTNSATDTQYF.

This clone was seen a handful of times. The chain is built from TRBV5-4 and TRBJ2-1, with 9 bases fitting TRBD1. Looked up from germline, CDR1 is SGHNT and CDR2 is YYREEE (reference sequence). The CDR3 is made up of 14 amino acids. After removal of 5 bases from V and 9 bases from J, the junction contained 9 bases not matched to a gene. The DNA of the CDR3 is TGTGCCAGCAGACCCGGGACAGGGCTTGGTGAGCAGTTCTTC. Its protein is CASRPGTGLGEQFF.

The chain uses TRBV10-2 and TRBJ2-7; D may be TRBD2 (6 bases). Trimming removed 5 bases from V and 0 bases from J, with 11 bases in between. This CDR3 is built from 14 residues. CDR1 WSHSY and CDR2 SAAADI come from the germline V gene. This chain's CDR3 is CASSSSGVSYEQYF. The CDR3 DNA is TGCGCCAGCAGTTCCTCGGGAGTCTCCTACGAGCAGTACTTC.

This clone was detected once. The CDR3 spells CASSIIGRRSYNEQFF. DNA of the CDR3: TGTGCCAGTAGTATCATTGGGAGGCGCTCCTACAATGAGCAGTTCTTC. The V and J genes are TRBV19 and TRBJ2-1, with a possible D match to TRBD2 (6 bases). The CDR3 totals 16 residues. The V and J ends lost 3 bases and 0 bases respectively, with 12 bases between them. Germline values: CDR1 LNHDA, CDR2 SQIVND (reference sequence).

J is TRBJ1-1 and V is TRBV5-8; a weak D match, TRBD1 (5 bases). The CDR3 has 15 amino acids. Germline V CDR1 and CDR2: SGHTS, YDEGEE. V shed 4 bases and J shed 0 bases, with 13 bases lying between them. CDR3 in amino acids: CASSPVGGVNTEAFF. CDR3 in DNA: TGTGCCAGCAGCCCTGTGGGGGGAGTGAACACTGAAGCTTTCTTT.

In nucleotides, the CDR3 is TGTGCCAGCAGCCAGGACAGCCAAGAGACCCAGTACTTC. Its protein is CASSQDSQETQYF. This sequence joins TRBV7-6 and TRBJ2-5; tentatively, D is TRBD1 (6 bases). Germline CDR1 is SGHVS and CDR2 is FNYEAQ. The CDR3 totals 13 residues. V gave up 5 bases and J gave up 1 base, with 8 bases separating them.

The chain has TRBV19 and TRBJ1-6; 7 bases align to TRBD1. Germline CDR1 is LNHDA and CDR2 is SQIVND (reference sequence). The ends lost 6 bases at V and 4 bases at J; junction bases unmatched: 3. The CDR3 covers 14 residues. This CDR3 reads CASSLGQYNSPLHF. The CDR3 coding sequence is TGTGCCAGTAGCCTGGGACAGTATAATTCACCCCTCCACTTT.

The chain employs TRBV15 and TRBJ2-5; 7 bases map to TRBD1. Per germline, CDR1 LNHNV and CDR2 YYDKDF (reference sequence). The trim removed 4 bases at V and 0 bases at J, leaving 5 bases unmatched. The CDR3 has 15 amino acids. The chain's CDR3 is CATSKTGTYQETQYF. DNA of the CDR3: TGTGCCACCAGCAAGACAGGGACGTACCAAGAGACCCAGTACTTC.

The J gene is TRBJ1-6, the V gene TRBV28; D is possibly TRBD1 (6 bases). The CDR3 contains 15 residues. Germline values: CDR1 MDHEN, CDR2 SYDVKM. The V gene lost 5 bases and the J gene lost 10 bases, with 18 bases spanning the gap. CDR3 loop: CASSPGEGLTSPLHF. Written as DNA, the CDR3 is TGTGCCAGCAGTCCAGGGGAAGGTCTTACATCACCCCTCCACTTT.